The subject of this entry is one TCR beta chain. The data were taken from a study of T cell changes during pregnancy in multiple sclerosis. Clones were sequenced by immunoSEQ multiplex PCR, and TCRdb holds only the in-frame ones, with some missing. Counted here are about 33,000 clones, approximately 92% occurring once; the ten biggest clones make up less than 1.5%. CDR1 is WSHSY and CDR2 is SAAADI in the germline V gene. The CDR3 runs 14 residues. Trimming took 0 bases from V and 14 from J; bases not matched to a gene: 7. The V gene is TRBV10-2, the J gene TRBJ2-1; 10 nucleotides match TRBD2. The sample was PBMCs (not recorded whether the cells were cultured). The receptor was derived from a female donor with multiple sclerosis, enrolled in a pregnancy study. The DNA for the CDR3 is TGCGCCAGCAGTGAGTCCCTAGCGGGAGTAAAGAAGTTCTTC. This translates into CASSESLAGVKKFF.